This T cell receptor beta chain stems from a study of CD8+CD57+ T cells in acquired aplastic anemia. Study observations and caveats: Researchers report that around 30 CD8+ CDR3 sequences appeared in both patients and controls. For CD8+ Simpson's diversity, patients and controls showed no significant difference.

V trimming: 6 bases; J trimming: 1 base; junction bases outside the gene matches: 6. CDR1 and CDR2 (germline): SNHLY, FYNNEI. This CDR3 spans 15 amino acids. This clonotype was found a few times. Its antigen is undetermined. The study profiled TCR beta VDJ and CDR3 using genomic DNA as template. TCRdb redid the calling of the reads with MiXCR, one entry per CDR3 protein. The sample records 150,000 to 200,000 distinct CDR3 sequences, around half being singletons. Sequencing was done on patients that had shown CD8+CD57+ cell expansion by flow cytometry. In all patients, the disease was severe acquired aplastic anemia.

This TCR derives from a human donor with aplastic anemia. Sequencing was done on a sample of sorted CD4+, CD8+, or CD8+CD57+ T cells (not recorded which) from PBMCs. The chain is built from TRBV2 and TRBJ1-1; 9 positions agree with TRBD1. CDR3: CASRSQGARNTEAFF. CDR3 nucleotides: TGTGCCAGCAGGTCACAGGGGGCGCGGAACACTGAAGCTTTCTTT. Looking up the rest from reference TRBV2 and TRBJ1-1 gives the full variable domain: EPEVTQTPSHQVTQMGQEVILRCVPISNHLYFYWYRQILGQKVEFLVSFYNNEISEKSEIFDDQFSVERPDGSNFTLKIRSTKLEDSAMYFCASRSQGARNTEAFFGQGTRLTVV.